The 27 T cell receptor beta chains below were found in one sample sequenced in a study of cytomegalovirus exposure and HLA in healthy donors. The PCR ran on 60 Vbeta and 13 Jbeta primers. Using immunoSEQ multiplex PCR, the repertoire was profiled, and TCRdb retains in-frame clones only, with some absent. The sample consists of under 65,000 clones, roughly 79% of them appearing once. The specimen sequenced was PBMCs. Receptors originate from a man aged 50 or older in good health and CMV-seronegative.

This CDR3 is CASSYTGDQPQHF. CDR3 DNA sequence: TGTGCCAGCAGTTACACAGGGGATCAGCCCCAGCATTTT. The chain recombines TRBV28 with TRBJ1-5; TRBD1 matches at 7 bases. CDR3 size: 13 residues. Germline loops: CDR1 MDHEN, CDR2 SYDVKM. The V and J ends lost 4 bases and 5 bases, in that order; junction bases with no gene match: 2. The full variable domain, with the rest looked up from reference TRBV28 and TRBJ1-5, is DVKVTQSSRYLVKRTGEKVFLECVQDMDHENMFWYRQDPGLGLRLIYFSYDVKMKEKGDIPEGYSVSREKKERFSLILESASTNQTSMYLCASSYTGDQPQHFGDGTRLSIL.

The V and J genes are TRBV6-5 and TRBJ1-2, with D possibly TRBD1 on 6 matching bases. This CDR3 is 16 amino acids long. V was trimmed by 3 bases and J by 6 bases, leaving 20 bases between them. Looked up from germline, CDR1 is MNHEY and CDR2 is SVGAGI. CDR3 region: CASSYIAQQGQDGYTF. CDR3 bases: TGTGCCAGCAGTTATATCGCGCAACAGGGTCAGGATGGCTACACCTTC.

The chain recombines TRBV7-6 with TRBJ1-1; 10 bases map to TRBD1. Germline V gene sequence: CDR1 SGHVS, CDR2 FNYEAQ. CDR3 size: 16 residues. The J segment lost 1 base and the V segment lost 5 bases, leaving 7 bases of the junction unmatched. CDR3 nucleotides: TGTGCCAGCAGCACGAGACAGGGGGCGACGAACACTGAAGCTTTCTTT. Amino acids: CASSTRQGATNTEAFF.

The V call is TRBV29-1, the J call TRBJ1-2; no definite D call. The CDR3 runs 13 residues. V was shortened by 0 bases and J by 5 bases, with 10 bases between the two germline ends. Germline V gene lookup returns CDR1 SQVTM and CDR2 ANQGSEA. The CDR3 spells CSVEEENYYGYTF. CDR3 DNA: TGCAGCGTTGAAGAGGAAAACTATTATGGCTACACCTTC. Together with reference TRBV29-1 and TRBJ1-2, the CDR3 gives the full variable domain: SAVISQKPSRDICQRGTSLTIQCQVDSQVTMMFWYRQQPGQSLTLIATANQGSEATYESGFVIDKFPISRPNLTFSTLTVSNMSPEDSSIYLCSVEEENYYGYTFGSGTRLTVV.

For the CDR3, the DNA is TGCAGCGTTCACCGGGGACAGGGGACCGGGGAGCTGTTTTTT. It translates to CSVHRGQGTGELFF. The chain is built from TRBV29-1 and TRBJ2-2; 10 bases are a match to TRBD1. This CDR3 region has 14 residues. J gave up 5 bases and V 5 bases, and 5 bases lay outside the gene matches. The germline CDR1 and CDR2 sequences are SQVTM and ANQGSEA.

This chain joins TRBV4-1 and TRBJ2-2, with D possibly matching TRBD2 (5 bases). CDR3 length: 15 residues. V shed 0 bases and J shed 3 bases, with 8 bases lying between them. Germline loops: CDR1 MGHRA, CDR2 YSYEKL. The CDR3 loop is CASSQDGGYTGELFF. CDR3 coding DNA: TGCGCCAGCAGCCAAGACGGAGGTTACACCGGGGAGCTGTTTTTT.

The gene calls are TRBV30 and TRBJ2-1; 10 nucleotides line up with TRBD1. CDR3 length equals 12 residues. The junction had 3 bases not matched to a gene; V was cut back by 5 bases and J by 8 bases. Germline CDR1 is GTSNPN and CDR2 is SVGIG (reference sequence). CDR3 bases: TGTGCCTGGGGGACAGGGGTCTATGAGCAGTTCTTC. Its protein is CAWGTGVYEQFF. Using reference TRBV30 and TRBJ2-1 for the parts outside the CDR3, the full variable domain is SQTIHQWPATLVQPVGSPLSLECTVEGTSNPNLYWYRQAAGRGLQLLFYSVGIGQISSEVPQNLSASRPQDRQFILSSKKLLLSDSGFYLCAWGTGVYEQFFGPGTRLTVL.

The chain is built from TRBV2 and TRBJ2-7; TRBD2 is a possible D gene (5 bases). The V end lost 7 bases, the J end lost 3 bases, and 16 bases lay between the germline ends. The germline V gene has CDR1 SNHLY and CDR2 FYNNEI. The CDR3 length is 14 residues. CDR3 protein: CASILQQRVYEQYF. In DNA, the CDR3 is TGTGCCAGCATATTGCAACAGAGGGTCTACGAGCAGTACTTC.

This clone appeared once. V gene TRBV5-6 combines with J gene TRBJ1-1, with 9 bases that match TRBD1. The CDR3 sequence is 14 residues long. From germline, CDR1 is SGHDT and CDR2 YYEEEE. The V segment lost 0 bases and the J segment 5 bases; nucleotides outside the gene matches: 2. The CDR3, as DNA: TGTGCCAGCAGCTTGGACAGGGGGCTTACTGAAGCTTTCTTT. This sequence encodes CASSLDRGLTEAFF.

This clone was counted between two and nine times. The V and J genes are TRBV6-1 and TRBJ1-2; no clear D gene. CDR3 length: 10 amino acids. V was clipped by 6 bases and J by 5 bases, with 4 bases between them. The germline gives CDR1 MNHNS, CDR2 SASEGT. CDR3 nucleotides: TGTGCCAGCAGCACATATGGCTACACCTTC. Encoded protein: CASSTYGYTF.

This clone has more than one count but fewer than ten. The rearrangement joins TRBV6-5 to TRBJ2-2, with 9 bases lining up with TRBD2. The V and J ends lost 7 bases and 5 bases, in that order; junction bases with no gene match: 8. There are 15 residues in the CDR3. From germline, CDR1 is MNHEY and CDR2 SVGAGI. CDR3 loop: CASKYSGGETGELFF. In DNA, the CDR3 is TGTGCCAGCAAATATAGCGGGGGAGAAACCGGGGAGCTGTTTTTT.

The chain uses TRBV6-6 and TRBJ2-7; D ambiguous. The CDR3 has 13 amino acids. Germline assignment: CDR1 MNHNY and CDR2 SVGAGI (reference sequence). V lost 2 bases, J lost 2 bases, and 7 bases lay in between. In nucleotides, the CDR3 is TGTGCCAGCAGTTACGCAGTTACCTACGAGCAGTACTTC. Protein product: CASSYAVTYEQYF.

As regards this clone: At one end the junction does not follow the germline gene, possibly because of a read error. The V and J genes are TRBV5-6 and TRBJ2-7; 9 bases match TRBD2. CDR3 length: 13 residues. Germline assignment: CDR1 SGHDT and CDR2 YYEEEE. CDR3 nucleotides: TGTGCCAACAGCTTGGCTAGCGGGGTTGAGCAGTACTTC. Encoded protein: CANSLASGVEQYF.

The J gene is TRBJ2-1, the V gene TRBV7-3, with D tentatively TRBD1 (6 bases). The V end lost 3 bases, the J end lost 3 bases, and 15 bases lay between the germline ends. CDR3 length: 16 residues. Germline V lookup: CDR1 SGHTA, CDR2 FQGTGA. DNA of the CDR3: TGTGCCAGCAGCTTCGGCAGGGGCGCCGGCTACAATGAGCAGTTCTTC. It translates to CASSFGRGAGYNEQFF.

V is TRBV5-5 and J is TRBJ2-2, with D perhaps TRBD2 (5 bases). The germline gives CDR1 SGHKS, CDR2 YYEKEE (reference sequence). The CDR3 has 18 amino acids. Trimming took off 0 bases at V and 1 base at J, with 16 bases between the two ends. DNA of the CDR3: TGTGCCAGCAGCTTGGGCCCCTCGGGCGGGCTGAACACCGGGGAGCTGTTTTTT. Encoded protein: CASSLGPSGGLNTGELFF.

V and J are TRBV19 and TRBJ2-1; TRBD2 matches at 7 bases. With V trimmed by 4 bases and J by 8 bases, 20 bases remained unmatched. The germline V gene has CDR1 LNHDA and CDR2 SQIVND (reference sequence). CDR3 size: 18 residues. The CDR3 DNA reads as TGTGCCAGTAGTACCGGGGGGACCGCACAGTGGCAAGGGGATGAGCAGTTCTTC. This codes for CASSTGGTAQWQGDEQFF.

This clone was seen a handful of times. The V gene is TRBV4-1, the J gene TRBJ2-7, with a weak D call TRBD1 (5 bases). The CDR3 is made up of 15 amino acids. Germline CDR1 is MGHRA and CDR2 is YSYEKL. V was pared by 0 bases and J by 3 bases, with 12 bases between. CDR3 nucleotides: TGCGCCAGCAGCCAAGAAATAACAGGCGTCTACGAGCAGTACTTC. This encodes CASSQEITGVYEQYF.

The V and J genes are TRBV9 and TRBJ1-4; weak D call: TRBD1 (6 bases). V was trimmed by 0 bases and J by 8 bases, leaving 14 bases between them. Germline values: CDR1 SGDLS, CDR2 YYNGEE. CDR3 length equals 15 residues. As DNA, the CDR3 is TGTGCCAGCAGCGTAGCTCCAGGGGAACGAGAAAAACTGTTTTTT. This encodes CASSVAPGEREKLFF.

The J gene is TRBJ1-3, the V gene TRBV19; maybe TRBD1 (5 bases). The CDR3 runs to 14 residues. V was cut by 4 bases and J by 0 bases, with 7 bases left in between. CDR1 and CDR2 (germline): LNHDA, SQIVND (reference sequence). CDR3: CASSTGISGNTIYF. Here the CDR3 DNA reads TGTGCCAGTAGTACAGGGATCTCTGGAAACACCATATATTTT.

The CDR3 here is CASSASGYNEKLFF. The CDR3 nucleotides are TGTGCCAGCAGCGCCTCAGGTTATAATGAAAAACTGTTTTTT. The J gene is TRBJ1-4, the V gene TRBV9; D is ambiguous. This CDR3 is built from 14 residues. Trimming left V 3 bases short and J 4 bases short, with 10 bases between. Germline-derived CDR1 and CDR2 are SGDLS and YYNGEE.

A note on this clone: The junction shows a germline mismatch at one end, possibly a read error. The gene calls are TRBV7-9 and TRBJ1-3, with D unclear. CDR1 and CDR2 (germline): SEHNR, FQNEAQ (reference sequence). The CDR3 runs to 13 residues. In DNA, the CDR3 is TGTTCCAGCAGCCACACTAGTGGAAACACCATATATTTT. It encodes CSSSHTSGNTIYF.

This clone appeared once. V and J are TRBV19 and TRBJ1-2, with TRBD1 matching over 8 bases. This CDR3 spans 14 amino acids. Germline V gene sequence: CDR1 LNHDA, CDR2 SQIVND (reference sequence). V gave up 10 bases and J gave up 8 bases; unmatched junction bases: 15. The CDR3 DNA follows: TGTGCCACCCTGGGTGAGACAGGGGAGTACGGCTACACCTTC. Its protein is CATLGETGEYGYTF.

This clone appeared a single time. CDR3 nucleotide sequence: TGCGCCAGCAGCTTGACGGTCAGGGAGAACACTGAAGCTTTCTTT. Amino acid sequence: CASSLTVRENTEAFF. The chain links TRBV5-1 to TRBJ1-1; tentative D call: TRBD1 (5 bases). The germline gives CDR1 SGHRS, CDR2 YFSETQ. V lost 1 base to trimming and J lost 1 base, with 11 bases between them. The CDR3 sequence is 15 residues long.

In its sample, this clone was seen a few times. The V gene is TRBV5-1, the J gene TRBJ2-7; maybe TRBD1 (6 bases). V was pared by 2 bases and J by 2 bases, with 11 bases between. This CDR3 spans 14 amino acids. Germline V gene data show CDR1 as SGHRS and CDR2 as YFSETQ. CDR3 in DNA: TGCGCCAGCAGCTTTTTACAGGGTGCCTACGAGCAGTACTTC. Protein product: CASSFLQGAYEQYF.

The chain employs TRBV5-1 and TRBJ2-2, with 8 bases identical to TRBD1. The length of the CDR3 is 16 residues. Per germline, CDR1 SGHRS and CDR2 YFSETQ. V lost 4 bases and J lost 1; bases outside the gene matches: 6. The CDR3 is CASSTGQGMNTGELFF. CDR3 bases: TGCGCCAGCAGCACCGGACAGGGAATGAACACCGGGGAGCTGTTTTTT.

The rearrangement links TRBV6-5 to TRBJ2-5, with 12 bases aligning to TRBD1. The DNA end lines up better with TRBJ2-7; the J call may be wrong. The germline CDR1 and CDR2 sequences are MNHEY and SVGAGI. CDR3 length: 15 amino acids. The CDR3 is CASSAPGQGANEQYF. CDR3 nucleotides: TGTGCCAGCAGCGCACCGGGACAGGGGGCAAACGAGCAGTACTTC.

V is TRBV6-5 and J is TRBJ1-5; 7 nucleotides match TRBD1. The CDR3 is 14 amino acids. Per germline, CDR1 MNHEY and CDR2 SVGAGI. V lost 5 bases to trimming and J lost 2 bases; unmatched junction nucleotides: 3. The CDR3 nucleotides are TGTGCCAGCAGTATAGACAGGGGCAATCAGCCCCAGCATTTT. It specifies CASSIDRGNQPQHF.